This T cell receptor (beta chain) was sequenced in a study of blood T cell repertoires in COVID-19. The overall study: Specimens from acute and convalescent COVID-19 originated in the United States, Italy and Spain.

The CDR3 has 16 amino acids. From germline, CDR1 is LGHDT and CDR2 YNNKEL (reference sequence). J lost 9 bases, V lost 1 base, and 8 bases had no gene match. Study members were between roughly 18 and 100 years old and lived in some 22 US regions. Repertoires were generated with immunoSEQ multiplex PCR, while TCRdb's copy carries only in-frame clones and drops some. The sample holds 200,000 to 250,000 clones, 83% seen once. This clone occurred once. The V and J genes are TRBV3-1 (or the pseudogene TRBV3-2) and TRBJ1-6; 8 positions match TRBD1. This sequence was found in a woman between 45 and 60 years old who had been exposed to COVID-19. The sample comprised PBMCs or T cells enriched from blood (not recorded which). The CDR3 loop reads CASSQGTGRISSPLHF. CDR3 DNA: TGTGCCAGCAGCCAAGGGACAGGGAGGATAAGTTCACCCCTCCACTTT.